Listed below are T cell receptor beta chains from one sample, sequenced in a study of blood T cell repertoires in COVID-19. The protocol was immunoSEQ multiplex PCR, while the TCRdb copy is restricted to in-frame clones and leaves out a portion. Of about 73,000 clones in the sample, 85% to 90% were seen once. Input material: peripheral blood. These receptors all come from a man at least 80 years old with acute or convalescent COVID-19. CDR3s leave out the opening cysteine and the closing phenylalanine or tryptophan.

ASSHNRGLGSPLH TRBJ1-6 TRBV3-1/TRBV3-2
ASTFLSLNTEAF TRBJ1-1 TRBV5-6
ASSLQGPQF TRBJ2-1 TRBV3-1/TRBV3-2
ATSDSLANNEQF TRBJ2-1 TRBV24-1
ASSPTGNTEAF TRBJ1-1 TRBV18
ASSFKDTQY TRBJ2-3 TRBV12-3/TRBV12-4
ASSRGSSGANVLT TRBJ2-6 TRBV4-1
ASSRGQTTEAF TRBJ1-1 TRBV14
ASSFGTGTDGYT TRBJ1-2 TRBV7-9
ASSLFGTSGRRSNEQY TRBJ2-7 TRBV14
ASSGQGLYEQY TRBJ2-7 TRBV5-6
ASSWGRSNTGELF TRBJ2-2 TRBV5-4
ASGTGETSNQPQH TRBJ1-5 TRBV5-5
SVGTATEAF TRBJ1-1 TRBV29-1
ASSFSGSSSYEQY TRBJ2-7 TRBV5-4
ASSPWTGGNQETQY TRBJ2-5 TRBV5-1
ATSKQGSEQF TRBJ2-1 TRBV24-1
ASTLGLYGETQY TRBJ2-5 TRBV5-1
ASTSGRGETQY TRBJ2-5 TRBV3-1/TRBV3-2
ASSSGGGSNQPQH TRBJ1-5 TRBV27
ASSIAFTGGYGYT TRBJ1-2 TRBV19
ASSLAAQGGYGYT TRBJ1-2 TRBV5-1
ASSSSGTGRNQPQH TRBJ1-5 TRBV5-6